The clone carrying this TCR beta chain turned up a few times. As yet, its antigen is unknown. In germline, CDR1 is SGHDN, CDR2 FVKESK. This CDR3 region has 15 residues. The V and J ends lost 2 bases and 6 bases, in that order; junction bases with no gene match: 7. The record originates from a study of T cells after yellow fever vaccination. Whole-study results and caveats: A weaker but faster secondary response was observed, peaking on day 5 versus 15.

TCRdb independently ran MiXCR on the 5' RACE reads; one entry per CDR3 protein. Of 450,000 to 550,000 distinct CDR3 sequences listed, about a fifth are singletons. This clonotype was sampled from a man younger than 30 who received the YFV17D yellow fever vaccine. Sequences were derived from PBMCs, sampled about 20 days after the first yellow fever vaccination. The genes are TRBV14 and TRBJ2-1, with 7 bases matching TRBD2. The CDR3 nucleotides are TGTGCCAGCAGCCAACCGGGGGGATCACGCAATGAGCAGTTCTTC. Protein sequence: CASSQPGGSRNEQFF.